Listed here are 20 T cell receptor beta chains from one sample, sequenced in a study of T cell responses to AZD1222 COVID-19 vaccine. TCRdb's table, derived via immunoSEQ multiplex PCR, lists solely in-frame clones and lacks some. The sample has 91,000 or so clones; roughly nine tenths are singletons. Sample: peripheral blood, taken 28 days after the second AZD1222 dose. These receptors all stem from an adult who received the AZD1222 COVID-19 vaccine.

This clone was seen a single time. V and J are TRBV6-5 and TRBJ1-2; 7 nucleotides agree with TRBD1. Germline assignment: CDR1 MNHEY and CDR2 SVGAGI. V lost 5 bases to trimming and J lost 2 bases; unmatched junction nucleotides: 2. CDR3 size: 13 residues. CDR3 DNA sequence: TGTGCCAGCAGTAAGACAGGGAACTATGGCTACACCTTC. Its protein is CASSKTGNYGYTF.

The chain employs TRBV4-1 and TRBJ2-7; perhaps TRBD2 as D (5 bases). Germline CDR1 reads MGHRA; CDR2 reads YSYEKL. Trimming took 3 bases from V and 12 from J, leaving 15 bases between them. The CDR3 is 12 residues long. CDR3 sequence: CASSQPRGLRYF. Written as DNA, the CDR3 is TGCGCCAGCAGCCAGCCCCGCGGGCTACGGTACTTC.

CDR3 amino acids: CASSLDRAAGIRSNQPQHF. As DNA, the CDR3 is TGTGCCAGCTCACTGGACCGGGCTGCGGGGATTCGTAGCAATCAGCCCCAGCATTTT. The chain has TRBV18 and TRBJ1-5; D gene ambiguous. Germline V gene data show CDR1 as KGHSH and CDR2 as LQKENI. The CDR3 length is 19 residues. The germline V and J ends were trimmed by 4 bases and 0 bases, with 22 bases remaining between them.

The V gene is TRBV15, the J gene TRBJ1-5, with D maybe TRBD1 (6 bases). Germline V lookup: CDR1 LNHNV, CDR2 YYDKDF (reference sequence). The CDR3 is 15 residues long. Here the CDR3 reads CATGRDTDSNQPQHF. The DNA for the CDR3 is TGTGCTACGGGCAGGGACACCGATAGCAATCAGCCCCAGCATTTT.

CDR3 nucleotides: TGTGCCAGCAGCCCCCAAAGGAGGGCCAACGTCCTGACTTTC. Translating it yields CASSPQRRANVLTF. The chain carries TRBV7-9 and TRBJ2-6; no reliable D call. CDR1 and CDR2 (germline): SEHNR, FQNEAQ (reference sequence). CDR3 length: 14 amino acids. The V end lost 5 bases, the J end lost 5 bases, and 10 bases lay between the germline ends. The variable domain in full, completed from reference TRBV7-9 and TRBJ2-6, reads DTGVSQNPRHKITKRGQNVTFRCDPISEHNRLYWYRQTLGQGPEFLTYFQNEAQLEKSRLLSDRFSAERPKGSFSTLEIQRTEQGDSAMYLCASSPQRRANVLTFGAGSRLTVL.

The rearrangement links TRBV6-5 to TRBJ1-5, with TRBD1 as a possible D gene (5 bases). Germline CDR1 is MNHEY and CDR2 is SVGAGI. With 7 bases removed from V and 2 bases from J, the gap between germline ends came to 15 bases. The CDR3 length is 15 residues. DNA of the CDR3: TGTGCCAGCAAACTTCAGGAAGGGGGCAATCAGCCCCAGCATTTT. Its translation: CASKLQEGGNQPQHF.

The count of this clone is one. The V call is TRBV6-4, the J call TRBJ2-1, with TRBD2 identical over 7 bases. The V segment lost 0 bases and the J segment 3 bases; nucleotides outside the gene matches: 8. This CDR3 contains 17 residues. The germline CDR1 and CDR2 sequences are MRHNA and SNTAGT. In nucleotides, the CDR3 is TGTGCCAGCAGTGACTCGACCTTTGGGGGGGACTACAATGAGCAGTTCTTC. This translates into CASSDSTFGGDYNEQFF.

The CDR3 region has the DNA TGCAGCGTTGATCAGTGGCCTCAGGAGACCCAGTACTTC. This translates into CSVDQWPQETQYF. The chain uses TRBV29-1 and TRBJ2-5; D remains ambiguous. V was trimmed by 3 bases and J by 5 bases, leaving 13 bases between them. This CDR3 contains 13 residues. Looked up from germline, CDR1 is SQVTM and CDR2 is ANQGSEA.

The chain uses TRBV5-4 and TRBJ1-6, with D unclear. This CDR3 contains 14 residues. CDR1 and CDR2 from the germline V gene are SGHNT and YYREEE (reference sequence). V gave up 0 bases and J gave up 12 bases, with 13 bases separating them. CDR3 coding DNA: TGTGCCAGCAGCTTGGACCGCGAATATGGACCCCTCCACTTT. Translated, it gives CASSLDREYGPLHF.

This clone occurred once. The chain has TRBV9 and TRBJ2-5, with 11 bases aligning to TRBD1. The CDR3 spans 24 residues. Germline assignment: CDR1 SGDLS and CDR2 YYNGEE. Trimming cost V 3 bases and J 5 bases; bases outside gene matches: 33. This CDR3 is CASSAPSGQGARETHEGARETQYF. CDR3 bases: TGTGCCAGCAGCGCCCCCTCCGGACAGGGGGCTAGGGAGACTCACGAAGGGGCTAGGGAGACCCAGTACTTC.

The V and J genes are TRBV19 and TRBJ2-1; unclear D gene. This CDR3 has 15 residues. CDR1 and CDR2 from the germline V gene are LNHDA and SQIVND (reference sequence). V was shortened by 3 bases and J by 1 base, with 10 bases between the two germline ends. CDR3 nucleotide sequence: TGTGCCAGTAGTATCCAAGGGTCGTCCTACAATGAGCAGTTCTTC. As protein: CASSIQGSSYNEQFF.

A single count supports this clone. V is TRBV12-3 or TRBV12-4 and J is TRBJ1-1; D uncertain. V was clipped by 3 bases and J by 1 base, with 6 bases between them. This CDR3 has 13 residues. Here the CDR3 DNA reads TGTGCCAGCAGTTTTAGAGAGAACACTGAAGCTTTCTTT. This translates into CASSFRENTEAFF.

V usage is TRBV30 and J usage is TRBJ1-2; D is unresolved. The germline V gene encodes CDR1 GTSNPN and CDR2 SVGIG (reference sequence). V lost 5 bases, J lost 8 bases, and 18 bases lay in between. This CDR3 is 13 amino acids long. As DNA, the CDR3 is TGTGCCTGGCAGAATATTCAGTCGGTCGGCTACACCTTC. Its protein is CAWQNIQSVGYTF.

The CDR3 here is CASSQVVDRAYEQYF. DNA for the CDR3: TGCGCCAGCAGCCAAGTGGTGGACAGAGCCTACGAGCAGTACTTC. The chain joins TRBV4-3 to TRBJ2-7, with D perhaps TRBD1 (6 bases). V gave up 1 base and J gave up 2 bases, with 12 bases separating them. From germline, CDR1 is LGHNA and CDR2 YSLEER. This CDR3 comprises 15 residues.

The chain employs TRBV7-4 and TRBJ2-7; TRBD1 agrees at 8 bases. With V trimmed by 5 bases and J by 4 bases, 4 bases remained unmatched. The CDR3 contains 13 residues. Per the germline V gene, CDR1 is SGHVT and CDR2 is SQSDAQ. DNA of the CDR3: TGTGCCAGCAGCATCGGACAGGGATACGAGCAGTACTTC. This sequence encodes CASSIGQGYEQYF. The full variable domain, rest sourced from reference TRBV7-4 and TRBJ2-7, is GAGVSQSPRYKVAKRGRDVALRCDSISGHVTLYWYRQTLGQGSEVLTYSQSDAQRDKSGRPSGRFSAERPERSVSTLKIQRTEQGDSAVYLCASSIGQGYEQYFGPGTRLTVT.

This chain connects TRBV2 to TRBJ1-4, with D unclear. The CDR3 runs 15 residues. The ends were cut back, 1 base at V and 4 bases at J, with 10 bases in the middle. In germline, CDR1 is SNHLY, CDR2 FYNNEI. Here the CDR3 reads CASSEDSEDNEKLFF. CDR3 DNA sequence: TGTGCCAGCAGTGAAGATTCGGAAGATAATGAAAAACTGTTTTTT.

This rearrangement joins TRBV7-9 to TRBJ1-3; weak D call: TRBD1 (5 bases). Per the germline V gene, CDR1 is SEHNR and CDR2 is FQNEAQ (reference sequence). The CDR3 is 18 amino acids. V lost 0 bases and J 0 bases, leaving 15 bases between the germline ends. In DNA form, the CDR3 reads TGTGCCAGCAGCTTAGCGCGGAGCCGGGACTCCTCTGGAAACACCATATATTTT. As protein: CASSLARSRDSSGNTIYF. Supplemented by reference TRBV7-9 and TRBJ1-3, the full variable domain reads DTGVSQNPRHKITKRGQNVTFRCDPISEHNRLYWYRQTLGQGPEFLTYFQNEAQLEKSRLLSDRFSAERPKGSFSTLEIQRTEQGDSAMYLCASSLARSRDSSGNTIYFGEGSWLTVV.

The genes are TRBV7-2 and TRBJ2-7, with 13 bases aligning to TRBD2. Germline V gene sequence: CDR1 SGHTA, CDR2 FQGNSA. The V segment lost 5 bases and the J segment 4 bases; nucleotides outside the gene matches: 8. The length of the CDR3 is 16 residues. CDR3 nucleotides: TGTGCCAGCAGCCGCGGACTAGCGGGGGCCTCTTACGAGCAGTACTTC. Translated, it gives CASSRGLAGASYEQYF. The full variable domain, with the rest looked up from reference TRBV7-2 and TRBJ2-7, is GAGVSQSPSNKVTEKGKDVELRCDPISGHTALYWYRQSLGQGLEFLIYFQGNSAPDKSGLPSDRFSAERTGGSVSTLTIQRTQQEDSAVYLCASSRGLAGASYEQYFGPGTRLTVT.

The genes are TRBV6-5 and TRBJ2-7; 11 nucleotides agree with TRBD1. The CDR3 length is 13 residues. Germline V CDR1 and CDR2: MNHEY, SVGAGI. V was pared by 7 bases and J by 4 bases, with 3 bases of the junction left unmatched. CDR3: CASTGTGGYEQYF. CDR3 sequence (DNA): TGTGCCAGCACTGGGACAGGGGGATACGAGCAGTACTTC.

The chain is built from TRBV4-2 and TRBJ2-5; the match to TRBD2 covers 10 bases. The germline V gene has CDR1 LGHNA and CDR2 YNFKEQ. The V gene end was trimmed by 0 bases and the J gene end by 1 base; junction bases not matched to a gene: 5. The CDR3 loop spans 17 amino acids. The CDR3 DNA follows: TGTGCCAGCAGCCAAGATGCGAAGCGGGGGGGCCAAGAGACCCAGTACTTC. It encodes CASSQDAKRGGQETQYF.